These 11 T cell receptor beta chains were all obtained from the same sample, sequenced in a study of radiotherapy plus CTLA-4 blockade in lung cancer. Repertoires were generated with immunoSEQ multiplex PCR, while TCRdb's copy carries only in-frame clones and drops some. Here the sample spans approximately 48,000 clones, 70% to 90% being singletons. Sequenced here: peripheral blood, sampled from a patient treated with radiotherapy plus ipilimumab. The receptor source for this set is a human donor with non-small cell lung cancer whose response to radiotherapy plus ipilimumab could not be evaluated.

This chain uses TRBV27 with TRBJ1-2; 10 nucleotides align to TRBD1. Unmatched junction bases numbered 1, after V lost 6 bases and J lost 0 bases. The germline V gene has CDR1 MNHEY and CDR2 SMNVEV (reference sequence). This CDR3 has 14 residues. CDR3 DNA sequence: TGTGCCAGCAGCGGGACAGGGGCTAACTATGGCTACACCTTC. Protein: CASSGTGANYGYTF.

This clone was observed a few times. CDR3 DNA sequence: TGCGCCAGCAGCCCGGGACAGGTGACCTACAATGAGCAGTTCTTC. It translates to CASSPGQVTYNEQFF. The rearrangement joins TRBV5-1 to TRBJ2-1; TRBD1 aligns across 8 bases. Germline loops: CDR1 SGHRS, CDR2 YFSETQ. The V gene end was trimmed by 4 bases and the J gene end by 2 bases; junction bases not matched to a gene: 5. The CDR3 is 15 amino acids.

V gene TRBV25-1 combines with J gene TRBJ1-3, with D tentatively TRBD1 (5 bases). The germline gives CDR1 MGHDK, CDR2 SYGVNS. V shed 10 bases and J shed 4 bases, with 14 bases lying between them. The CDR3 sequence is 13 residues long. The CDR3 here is CATGGAVGNTIYF. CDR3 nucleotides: TGTGCCACAGGTGGGGCAGTCGGAAACACCATATATTTT.

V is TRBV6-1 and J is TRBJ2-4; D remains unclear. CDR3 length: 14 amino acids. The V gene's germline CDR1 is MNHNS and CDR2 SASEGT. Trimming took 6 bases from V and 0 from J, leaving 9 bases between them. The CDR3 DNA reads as TGTGCCAGCAGCCAACTTATAGCCAAAAACATTCAGTACTTC. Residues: CASSQLIAKNIQYF.

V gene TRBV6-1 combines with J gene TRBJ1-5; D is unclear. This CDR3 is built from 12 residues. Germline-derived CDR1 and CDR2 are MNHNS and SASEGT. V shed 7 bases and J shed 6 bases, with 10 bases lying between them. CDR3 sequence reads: CASTQPGQPQHF. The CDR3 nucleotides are TGTGCCAGCACCCAGCCGGGTCAGCCCCAGCATTTT.

CDR3 residues: CASSQDFQGRYGYTF. Here the CDR3 DNA reads TGCGCCAGCAGCCAAGATTTTCAGGGCCGCTATGGCTACACCTTC. The chain employs TRBV4-1 and TRBJ1-2; the D gene is possibly TRBD1 (5 bases). The CDR3 has 15 amino acids. Germline V CDR1 and CDR2: MGHRA, YSYEKL. The V and J ends lost 0 bases and 4 bases respectively, with 12 bases between them.

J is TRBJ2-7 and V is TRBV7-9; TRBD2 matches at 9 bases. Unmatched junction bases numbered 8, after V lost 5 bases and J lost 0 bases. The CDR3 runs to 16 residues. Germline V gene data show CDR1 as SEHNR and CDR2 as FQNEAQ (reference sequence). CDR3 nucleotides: TGTGCCAGCAGCACCTCAGGACTAGCGAACTCCTACGAGCAGTACTTC. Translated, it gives CASSTSGLANSYEQYF.

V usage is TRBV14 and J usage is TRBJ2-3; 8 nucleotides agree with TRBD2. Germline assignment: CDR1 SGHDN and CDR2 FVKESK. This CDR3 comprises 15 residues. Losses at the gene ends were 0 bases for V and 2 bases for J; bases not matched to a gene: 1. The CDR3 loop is CASSQELAATDTQYF. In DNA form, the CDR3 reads TGTGCCAGCAGCCAAGAACTAGCGGCCACAGATACGCAGTATTTT.

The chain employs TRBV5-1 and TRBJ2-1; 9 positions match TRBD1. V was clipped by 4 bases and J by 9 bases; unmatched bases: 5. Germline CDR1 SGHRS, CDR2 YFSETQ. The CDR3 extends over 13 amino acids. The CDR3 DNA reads TGCGCCAGCAGCCCCGGGACAGGGAGTGAGCAGTTCTTC. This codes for CASSPGTGSEQFF.

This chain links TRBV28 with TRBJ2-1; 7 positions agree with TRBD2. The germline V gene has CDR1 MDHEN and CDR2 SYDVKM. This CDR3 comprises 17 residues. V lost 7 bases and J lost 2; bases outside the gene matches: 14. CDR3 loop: CASTPLAKPVPYNEQFF. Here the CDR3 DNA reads TGTGCCAGCACCCCACTAGCGAAGCCCGTTCCCTACAATGAGCAGTTCTTC.

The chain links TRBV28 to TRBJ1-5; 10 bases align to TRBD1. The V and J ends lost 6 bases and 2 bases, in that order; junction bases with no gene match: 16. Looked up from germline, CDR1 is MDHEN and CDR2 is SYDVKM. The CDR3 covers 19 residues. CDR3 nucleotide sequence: TGTGCCAGCAGACCTACTCCGGGACAGGGGTCTTTGGGCAATCAGCCCCAGCATTTT. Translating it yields CASRPTPGQGSLGNQPQHF. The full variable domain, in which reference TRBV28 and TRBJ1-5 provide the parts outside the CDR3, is DVKVTQSSRYLVKRTGEKVFLECVQDMDHENMFWYRQDPGLGLRLIYFSYDVKMKEKGDIPEGYSVSREKKERFSLILESASTNQTSMYLCASRPTPGQGSLGNQPQHFGDGTRLSIL.